The 22 T cell receptor beta chains reported below all come from one sample, sequenced in a study of vaccination effects on CD4 cells after COVID-19. No antigens are known for them. TCRdb's copy holds only in-frame clones and misses some; the assay was immunoSEQ multiplex PCR. The data contain tens of thousands of clones, around 75% of them seen just once; the ten biggest clones take up approximately 2.4%. ViraFEST assay sequencing came after antigen-specific CD4+ T cells were expanded with viral peptide pools. Upon completion of 10 to 11 days in culture, CD4+ T cells were isolated. This sample comprised CD4+ T cells from PBMCs cultured with HCoV-229E spike peptides, obtained before COVID-19 vaccination. Every receptor here comes from a human donor who received a COVID-19 vaccine.

The chain carries TRBV2 and TRBJ1-1; 8 bases are shared with TRBD1. The CDR3 is 18 residues long. The germline CDR1 and CDR2 sequences are SNHLY and FYNNEI. J lost 0 bases, V lost 7 bases, and 16 bases had no gene match. The CDR3 protein is CASTSSLRTGGLNTEAFF. Here the CDR3 DNA reads TGTGCCAGCACTTCTTCGCTGAGAACAGGGGGGTTGAACACTGAAGCTTTCTTT.

This chain connects TRBV12-2 to TRBJ2-2; the table gives TRBD2 as D, unverified against the DNA. TRBV12-2 is termed a pseudogene. This CDR3 contains 15 residues. CDR3 in DNA: TGTGCAAGTCGCTTCCAAAGGGGGGGCACCGGGGAGCTGTTTTTT. Protein: CASRFQRGGTGELFF.

This clone was picked up a small number of times. This chain links TRBV6-4 with TRBJ1-2; TRBD1 might be the D (5 bases). V lost 7 bases and J lost 7, with 19 bases in between. This CDR3 is built from 14 residues. Per germline, CDR1 MRHNA and CDR2 SNTAGT. CDR3: CASTEDRDRPGYTF. The CDR3 coding sequence is TGTGCCAGCACTGAAGACAGAGACCGTCCTGGCTACACCTTC.

V usage is TRBV19 and J usage is TRBJ1-2, with a tentative D call TRBD1 (6 bases). In germline, CDR1 is LNHDA, CDR2 SQIVND (reference sequence). CDR3 length: 14 amino acids. Trimming removed 3 bases at V and 4 bases at J, with 12 bases between. CDR3 DNA sequence: TGTGCCAGTAGTATGGGGGGGCCGCGCTATGGCTACACCTTC. This sequence encodes CASSMGGPRYGYTF.

This clone showed up just a few times. This chain joins TRBV5-1 and TRBJ1-2; D not resolved. Trimming left V 1 base short and J 14 bases short, with 12 bases between. CDR1 is SGHRS, CDR2 YFSETQ, per germline. The CDR3 sequence is 11 residues long. The CDR3 sequence is CASSLSGGWTF. The DNA for the CDR3 is TGCGCCAGCAGCTTGTCAGGAGGTTGGACCTTC.

The gene calls are TRBV20-1 and TRBJ1-2; D uncertain. The CDR3 runs to 14 residues. The V gene lost 3 bases and the J gene lost 4 bases, with 15 bases spanning the gap. Germline V gives CDR1 DFQATT, CDR2 SNEGSKA (reference sequence). As DNA, the CDR3 is TGCAGTGCTAGTTACGGAAAAGGGATCTATGGCTACACCTTC. Translated: CSASYGKGIYGYTF.

The chain joins TRBV10-3 to TRBJ1-2; 9 bases map to TRBD1. The V gene's germline CDR1 is ENHRY and CDR2 SYGVKD. This CDR3 has 17 amino acids. Losses at the gene ends were 4 bases for V and 2 bases for J; bases not matched to a gene: 11. CDR3 amino acids: CAISGPSQGQGNYGYTF. In DNA, the CDR3 is TGTGCCATCAGTGGGCCATCACAGGGACAGGGAAACTATGGCTACACCTTC.

The chain employs TRBV7-2 and TRBJ1-1; unclear D gene. Germline V lookup: CDR1 SGHTA, CDR2 FQGNSA. The V gene lost 3 bases and the J gene lost 0 bases, with 8 bases spanning the gap. The CDR3 sequence is 14 residues long. The CDR3 bases are TGTGCCAGCAGCTTTTGGCCCATGAACACTGAAGCTTTCTTT. Its protein is CASSFWPMNTEAFF.

This clone was counted once. The rearrangement joins TRBV7-8 to TRBJ1-1, with D unresolved. Trimming cost V 2 bases and J 1 base, with 11 bases left between them. CDR1 and CDR2 (germline): SGHVS, FQNEAQ. This CDR3 comprises 15 residues. DNA of the CDR3: TGTGCCAGCAGCTTACCTTCTTCCGGGAACACTGAAGCTTTCTTT. Protein: CASSLPSSGNTEAFF.

The V call is TRBV4-1, the J call TRBJ2-7, with 11 bases fitting TRBD1. There are 15 residues in the CDR3. V lost 4 bases and J lost 4; bases outside the gene matches: 6. Germline V gene lookup returns CDR1 MGHRA and CDR2 YSYEKL. As DNA, the CDR3 is TGCGCCAGCAGCCCACGGACAGGGGGCTATTACGAGCAGTACGTC. This codes for CASSPRTGGYYEQYV.

V gene TRBV5-1 combines with J gene TRBJ2-5; D may be TRBD2 (5 bases). Germline CDR1 reads SGHRS; CDR2 reads YFSETQ. V gave up 2 bases and J gave up 5 bases, with 19 bases separating them. This CDR3 comprises 16 residues. In nucleotides, the CDR3 is TGCGCCAGCAGCTTCACCGCCACGGGGAGTAAGGAGACCCAGTACTTC. Translating it yields CASSFTATGSKETQYF. Together with reference TRBV5-1 and TRBJ2-5, the CDR3 gives the full variable domain: KAGVTQTPRYLIKTRGQQVTLSCSPISGHRSVSWYQQTPGQGLQFLFEYFSETQRNKGNFPGRFSGRQFSNSRSEMNVSTLELGDSALYLCASSFTATGSKETQYFGPGTRLLVL.

This clone occurred a few times. V gene TRBV10-1 combines with J gene TRBJ1-6; D call uncertain. CDR1 and CDR2 from the germline V gene are WNHNN and SYGVQD (reference sequence). V was cut by 3 bases and J by 7 bases, with 7 bases left in between. This CDR3 comprises 13 residues. This chain's CDR3 is CASSDLMNSPLHF. CDR3 DNA sequence: TGCGCCAGCAGTGATTTGATGAATTCACCCCTCCACTTT.

V is TRBV6-1 and J is TRBJ2-5; D gene unclear. V lost 2 bases and J 2 bases, leaving 6 bases between the germline ends. The CDR3 runs 13 residues. Germline V lookup: CDR1 MNHNS, CDR2 SASEGT. This chain's CDR3 is CASSESLQETQYF. The DNA of the CDR3 is TGTGCCAGCAGTGAATCACTACAAGAGACCCAGTACTTC.

As DNA, the CDR3 is TGCAGTGCTAGTGCCGGACTAGCGGGGTTAGGTACGCAGTATTTT. It specifies CSASAGLAGLGTQYF. The chain employs TRBV20-1 and TRBJ2-3, with 12 bases identical to TRBD2. Unmatched junction bases numbered 9, after V lost 3 bases and J lost 8 bases. The germline V gene encodes CDR1 DFQATT and CDR2 SNEGSKA (reference sequence). The CDR3 consists of 15 residues.

CDR3 sequence reads: CATSRGGDGQPQHF. As DNA, the CDR3 is TGTGCCACCAGCAGAGGCGGGGACGGTCAGCCCCAGCATTTT. The chain carries TRBV15 and TRBJ1-5, with a tentative D call TRBD1 (5 bases). This CDR3 region has 14 residues. V was shortened by 1 base and J by 6 bases, with 10 bases between the two germline ends. Germline CDR1 is LNHNV and CDR2 is YYDKDF (reference sequence).

In this sample, this clone turned up a few times. The gene calls are TRBV2 and TRBJ1-2; D perhaps matches TRBD1 (6 bases). Germline lookup yields CDR1 SNHLY and CDR2 FYNNEI. The CDR3 has 13 amino acids. V lost 2 bases and J lost 5, with 9 bases in between. CDR3 bases: TGTGCCAGCAGTGAACGGGGGCTTTATGGCTACACCTTC. This translates into CASSERGLYGYTF.

The rearrangement joins TRBV6-6 to TRBJ1-2; maybe TRBD1 (5 bases). V was clipped by 6 bases and J by 0 bases, with 8 bases between them. The CDR3 covers 13 residues. Germline assignment: CDR1 MNHNY and CDR2 SVGAGI (reference sequence). This CDR3 is CASRDNSNYGYTF. The DNA for the CDR3 is TGTGCCAGCAGGGACAATTCTAACTATGGCTACACCTTC.

The chain has TRBV21-1 and TRBJ2-7; no DNA check was done on the table's D call, TRBD2. TRBV21-1 is tagged as a pseudogene. The CDR3 is made up of 13 amino acids. As DNA, the CDR3 is TGTGCCAGCAGCAAATCTCCCCCAGCGGAGCAGTACGTC. Protein product: CASSKSPPAEQYV.

The genes are TRBV6-6 and TRBJ2-3, with a tentative D call TRBD1 (5 bases). Germline V lookup: CDR1 MNHNY, CDR2 SVGAGI (reference sequence). Trimming left V 6 bases short and J 6 bases short, with 16 bases between. This CDR3 is 14 amino acids long. In DNA, the CDR3 is TGTGCCAGCAGCCAAAATTCAGGGATTGATACGCAGTATTTT. Translation gives CASSQNSGIDTQYF.

This rearrangement joins TRBV25-1 to TRBJ1-6; TRBD1 agrees at 8 bases. Trimming removed 1 base from V and 1 base from J; junction bases left unmatched: 3. Germline V gene data show CDR1 as MGHDK and CDR2 as SYGVNS. The length of the CDR3 is 17 residues. The CDR3 sequence: CASSEFTGGSYNSPLHF. In DNA, the CDR3 is TGTGCCAGCAGTGAATTCACAGGGGGTTCCTATAATTCACCCCTCCACTTT.

The chain joins TRBV19 to TRBJ2-3; perhaps TRBD1 as D (5 bases). The length of the CDR3 is 16 residues. Per germline, CDR1 LNHDA and CDR2 SQIVND (reference sequence). Deletions cut 7 bases from V and 3 bases from J, with 20 bases between. CDR3 nucleotide sequence: TGTGCCAGTATATCGTCGACAGAAAGGAAAACAGATACGCAGTATTTT. Amino acid sequence: CASISSTERKTDTQYF.

This chain uses TRBV27 with TRBJ1-6; possibly TRBD1 for D (6 bases). The CDR3 is made up of 15 amino acids. Germline CDR1 MNHEY, CDR2 SMNVEV (reference sequence). V lost 6 bases and J 4 bases, leaving 13 bases between the germline ends. The CDR3 loop reads CASRGGASYNSPLHF. The CDR3 DNA is TGTGCCAGCAGGGGGGGCGCATCATATAATTCACCCCTCCACTTT.